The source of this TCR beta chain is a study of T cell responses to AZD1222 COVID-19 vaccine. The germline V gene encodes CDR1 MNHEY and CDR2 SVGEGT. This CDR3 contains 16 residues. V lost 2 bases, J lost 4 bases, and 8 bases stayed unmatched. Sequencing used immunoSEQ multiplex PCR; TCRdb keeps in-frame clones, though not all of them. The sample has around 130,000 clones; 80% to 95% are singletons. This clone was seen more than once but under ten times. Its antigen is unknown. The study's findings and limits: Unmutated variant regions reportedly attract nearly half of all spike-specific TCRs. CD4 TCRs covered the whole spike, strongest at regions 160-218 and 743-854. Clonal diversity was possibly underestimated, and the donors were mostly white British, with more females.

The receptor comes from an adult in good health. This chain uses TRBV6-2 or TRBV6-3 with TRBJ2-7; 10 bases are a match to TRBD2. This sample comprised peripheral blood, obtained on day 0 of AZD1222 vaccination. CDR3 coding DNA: TGTGCCAGCAGTTACGAGGCTAGCGGGAGTGGTTACGAGCAGTACTTC. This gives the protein CASSYEASGSGYEQYF.